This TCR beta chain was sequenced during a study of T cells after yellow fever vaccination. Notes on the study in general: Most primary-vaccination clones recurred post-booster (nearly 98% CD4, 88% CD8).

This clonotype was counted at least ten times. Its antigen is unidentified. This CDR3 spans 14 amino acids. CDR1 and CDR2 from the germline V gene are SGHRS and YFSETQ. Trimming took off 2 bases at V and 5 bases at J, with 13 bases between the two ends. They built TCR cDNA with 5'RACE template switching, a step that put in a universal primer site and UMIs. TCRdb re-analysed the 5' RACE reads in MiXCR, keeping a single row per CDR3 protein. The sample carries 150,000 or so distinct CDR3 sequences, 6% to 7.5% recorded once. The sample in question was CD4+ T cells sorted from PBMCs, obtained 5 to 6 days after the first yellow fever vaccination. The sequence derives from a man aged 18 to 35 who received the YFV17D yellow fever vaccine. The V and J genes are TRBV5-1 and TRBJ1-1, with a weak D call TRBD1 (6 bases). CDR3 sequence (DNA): TGCGCCAGCAGCTTCCCAGGGGAAAGAACTGAAGCTTTCTTT. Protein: CASSFPGERTEAFF. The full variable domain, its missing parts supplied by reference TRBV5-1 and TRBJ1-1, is KAGVTQTPRYLIKTRGQQVTLSCSPISGHRSVSWYQQTPGQGLQFLFEYFSETQRNKGNFPGRFSGRQFSNSRSEMNVSTLELGDSALYLCASSFPGERTEAFFGQGTRLTVV.